The source of this T cell receptor beta chain is a study of blood T cell repertoires in COVID-19. About the research overall: Samples representing acute and convalescent COVID-19 were sourced from the United States, Italy and Spain. T cells, B-cell-depleted T cells, or PBMCs provided the cDNA or gDNA that served as material.

Original methodology: Amplification of reference gene primers provided the estimated nucleated cell counts. Assay used: immunoSEQ multiplex PCR; TCRdb lists only in-frame clones, some missing. That table supplies the V and J calls and clone size; D and trimming were determined from the DNA. This sample has about 110,000 clones; 85% to 90% occur once, and the top ten carry around 0.81%. Trimming pared 4 bases from V and 2 bases from J, leaving 8 bases between. The CDR3 covers 13 residues. Germline values: CDR1 SGHAT, CDR2 FQNNGV. V usage is TRBV11-2 and J usage is TRBJ2-5, with a possible D match to TRBD2 (6 bases). Input material: peripheral blood. This clonotype originated in a woman between 50 and 59 years old with active or convalescent COVID-19. CDR3 residues: CASSSLAQETQYF. CDR3 sequence (DNA): TGTGCCAGCAGCTCTCTAGCGCAAGAGACCCAGTACTTC.